The entry that follows covers one TCR beta chain sequence. The antigen remains undetermined. The gene names given are mouse names. The read finishes 4 residues shy of the CDR3 end, and the germline J gene is used to complete it. The data derive from a study of CD8+ T cells in alopecia areata. Study-wide points: Mice showed TCR sharing more clearly than patients did, possibly owing to HLA. For lesional scalp, especially alopecia totalis/universalis, clonality was higher than in normal scalp.

RNA extraction was followed by reverse transcription into cDNA, which acted as the sequencing template. Only in-frame clones appear in the TCRdb table, and some are missing; sequencing was by immunoSEQ multiplex PCR. Singletons are absent from the sample, which has more than 250,000 clones. Separation of pooled cutaneous lymph node cells was by sorting with CD4, CD8alpha, NKG2D, NKG2ACE and other markers. V lost 3 bases, J lost 3 bases, and 5 bases stayed unmatched. The CDR3 totals 16 residues. The V gene's germline CDR1 is NSQYPW and CDR2 LRSPGD (reference sequence). Sequenced sample: CD4+ T cells sorted from a lymph node. The TCR was taken from a C3H/HeJ mouse with alopecia areata. This strain's MHC haplotype is H2-k. The chain recombines TRBV1 with TRBJ2-1, with 10 bases matching TRBD1. Partial CDR3 DNA: TGCACCTGCAGTGCGCCGGGACAGGGGTTCTATGCT. This gives the protein CTCSAPGQGFYA. The whole CDR3 region reads CTCSAPGQGFYAEQFF.